This T cell receptor beta chain originates from a study of shared clonotypes between healthy human individuals. In the study's own analysis: Junction-only sequences produced by ImmunoSEQ had no quality scores, so filtering differed. This table comes from immunoSEQ multiplex PCR, and its TCRdb copy is limited to in-frame clones, with some not included. V and J calls and clone size are given by that table; D and trimming were obtained from the DNA. The sample holds around 620,000 clones, 85% to 95% seen once. The study, taken as a whole, reports: Depth of sequencing was expected to influence donor clonotype sharing.

With regard to this clone: As yet, its antigen is unknown.

Naive CD8 cells lacked CD45RO, underwent positive selection for CCR7 and left out terminally differentiated effector memory CD45RA+ cells. Input material: naive CD8+ T cells sorted from blood. The receptor's source is a woman under 40 in good health.

CDR3 region: CASTPRTSGYNEQFF. The CDR3 region has the DNA TGTGCCAGCACTCCCCGGACTAGCGGGTACAATGAGCAGTTCTTC. The chain uses TRBV7-8 and TRBJ2-1; 11 bases map to TRBD2. V gave up 7 bases and J gave up 4 bases; unmatched junction bases: 6. The germline CDR1 and CDR2 sequences are SGHVS and FQNEAQ. The CDR3 covers 15 residues.